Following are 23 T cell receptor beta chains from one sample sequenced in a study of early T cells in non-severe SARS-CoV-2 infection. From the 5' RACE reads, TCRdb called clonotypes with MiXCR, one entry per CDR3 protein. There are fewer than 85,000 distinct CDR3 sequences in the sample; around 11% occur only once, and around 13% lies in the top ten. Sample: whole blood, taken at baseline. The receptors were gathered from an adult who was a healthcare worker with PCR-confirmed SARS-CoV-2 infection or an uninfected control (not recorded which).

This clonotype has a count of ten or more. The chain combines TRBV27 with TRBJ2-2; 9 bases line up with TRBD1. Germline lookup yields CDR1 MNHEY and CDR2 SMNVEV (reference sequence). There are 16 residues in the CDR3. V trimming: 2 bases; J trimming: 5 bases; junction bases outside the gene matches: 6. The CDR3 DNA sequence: TGTGCCAGCAGTTTAATTACAGGGGGCGGTACCGGGGAGCTGTTTTTT. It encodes CASSLITGGGTGELFF.

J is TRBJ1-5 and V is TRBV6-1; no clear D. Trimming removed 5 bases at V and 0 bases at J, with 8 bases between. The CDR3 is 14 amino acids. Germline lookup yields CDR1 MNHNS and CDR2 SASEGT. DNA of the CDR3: TGTGCCAGCAGTTCTTCAAGTAGCAATCAGCCCCAGCATTTT. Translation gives CASSSSSSNQPQHF.

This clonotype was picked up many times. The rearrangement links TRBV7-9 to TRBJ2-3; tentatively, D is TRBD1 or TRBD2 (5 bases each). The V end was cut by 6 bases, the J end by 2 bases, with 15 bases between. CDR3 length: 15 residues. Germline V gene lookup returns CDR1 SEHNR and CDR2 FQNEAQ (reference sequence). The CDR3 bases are TGTGCCAGCAGTTATACGGGACGGAACACAGATACGCAGTATTTT. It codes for CASSYTGRNTDTQYF.

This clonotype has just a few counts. The CDR3 DNA reads as TGCGCCAGCAGCTTACGGACGTCGACTACTGGGGCCAACGTCCTGACTTTC. Residues: CASSLRTSTTGANVLTF. The chain employs TRBV5-1 and TRBJ2-6; TRBD2 might be the D (5 bases). V was pared by 2 bases and J by 2 bases, with 14 bases between. CDR3 length equals 17 residues. The V gene's germline CDR1 is SGHRS and CDR2 YFSETQ. The whole variable domain, filled in from reference TRBV5-1 and TRBJ2-6, reads KAGVTQTPRYLIKTRGQQVTLSCSPISGHRSVSWYQQTPGQGLQFLFEYFSETQRNKGNFPGRFSGRQFSNSRSEMNVSTLELGDSALYLCASSLRTSTTGANVLTFGAGSRLTVL.

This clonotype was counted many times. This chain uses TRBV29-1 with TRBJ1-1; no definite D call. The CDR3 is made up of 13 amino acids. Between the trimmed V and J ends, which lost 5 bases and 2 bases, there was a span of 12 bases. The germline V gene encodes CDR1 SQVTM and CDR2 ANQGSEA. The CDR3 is CSVTRQSNTEAFF. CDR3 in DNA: TGCAGCGTTACCCGCCAGAGCAACACTGAAGCTTTCTTT.

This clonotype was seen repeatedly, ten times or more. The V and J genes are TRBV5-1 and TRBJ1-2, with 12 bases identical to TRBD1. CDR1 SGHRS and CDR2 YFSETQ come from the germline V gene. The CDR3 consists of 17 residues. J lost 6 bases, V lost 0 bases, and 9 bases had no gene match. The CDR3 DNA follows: TGCGCCAGCAGCTTGGCCAACTGGGACAGGGGGCGCGATGGCTACACCTTC. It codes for CASSLANWDRGRDGYTF.

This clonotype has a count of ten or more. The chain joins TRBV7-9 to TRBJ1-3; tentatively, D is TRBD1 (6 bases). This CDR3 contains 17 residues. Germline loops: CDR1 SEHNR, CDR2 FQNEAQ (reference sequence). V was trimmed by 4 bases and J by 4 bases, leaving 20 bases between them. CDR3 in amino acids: CASSSTTTGRPGNTIYF. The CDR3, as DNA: TGTGCCAGCAGCTCGACTACGACAGGCAGACCCGGAAACACCATATATTTT.

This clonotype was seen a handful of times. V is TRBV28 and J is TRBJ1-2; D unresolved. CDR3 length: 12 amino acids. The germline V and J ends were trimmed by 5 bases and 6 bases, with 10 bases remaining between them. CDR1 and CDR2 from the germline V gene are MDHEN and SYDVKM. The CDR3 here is CASSPNPNGYTF. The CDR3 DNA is TGTGCCAGCAGTCCCAATCCCAATGGCTACACCTTC.

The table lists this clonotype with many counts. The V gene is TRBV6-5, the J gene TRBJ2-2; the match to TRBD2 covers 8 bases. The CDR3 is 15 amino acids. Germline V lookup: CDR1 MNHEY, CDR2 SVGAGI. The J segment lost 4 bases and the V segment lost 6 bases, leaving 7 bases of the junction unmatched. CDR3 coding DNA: TGTGCCAGCAGCCGGGGACTAGTCTCCACCGGGGAGCTGTTTTTT. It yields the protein CASSRGLVSTGELFF.

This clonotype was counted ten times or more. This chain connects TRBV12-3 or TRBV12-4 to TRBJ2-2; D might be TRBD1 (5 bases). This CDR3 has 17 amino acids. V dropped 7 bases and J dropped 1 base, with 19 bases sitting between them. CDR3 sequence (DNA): TGTGCCAGCACCTCAAGGGGTCTAACGAGGAACACCGGGGAGCTGTTTTTT. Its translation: CASTSRGLTRNTGELFF.

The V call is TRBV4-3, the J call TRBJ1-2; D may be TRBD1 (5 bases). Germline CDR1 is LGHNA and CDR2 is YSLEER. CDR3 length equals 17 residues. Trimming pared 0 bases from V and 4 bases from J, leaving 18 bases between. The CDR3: CASSQDQGTLKPYGYTF. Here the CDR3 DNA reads TGCGCCAGCAGCCAAGATCAGGGCACCCTGAAGCCCTATGGCTACACCTTC.

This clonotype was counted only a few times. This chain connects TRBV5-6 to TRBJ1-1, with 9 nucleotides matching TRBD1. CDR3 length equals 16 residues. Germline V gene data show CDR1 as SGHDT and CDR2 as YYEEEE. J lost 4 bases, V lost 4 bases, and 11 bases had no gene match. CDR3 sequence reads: CASSTGTGRIGTEAFF. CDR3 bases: TGTGCCAGCAGCACCGGGACAGGGAGGATAGGCACTGAAGCTTTCTTT.

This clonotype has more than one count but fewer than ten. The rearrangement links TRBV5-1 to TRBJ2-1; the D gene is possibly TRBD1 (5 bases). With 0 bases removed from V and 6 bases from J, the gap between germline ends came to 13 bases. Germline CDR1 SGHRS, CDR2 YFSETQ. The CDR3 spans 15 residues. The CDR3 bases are TGCGCCAGCAGCTTGGGACAGAACCAATTCAATGAGCAGTTCTTC. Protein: CASSLGQNQFNEQFF.

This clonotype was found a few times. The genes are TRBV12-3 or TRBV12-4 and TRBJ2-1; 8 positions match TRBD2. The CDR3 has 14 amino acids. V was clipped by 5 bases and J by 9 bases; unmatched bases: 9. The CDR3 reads CASSLLAGRGEQFF. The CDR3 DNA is TGTGCCAGCAGTCTTTTAGCGGGGCGGGGTGAGCAGTTCTTC.

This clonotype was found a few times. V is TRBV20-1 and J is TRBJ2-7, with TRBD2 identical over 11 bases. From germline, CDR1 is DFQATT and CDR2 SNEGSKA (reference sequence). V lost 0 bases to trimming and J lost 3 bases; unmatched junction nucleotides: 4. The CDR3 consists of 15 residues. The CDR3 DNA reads TGCAGTGCTAGAGATCTAGCGGGGGGCAACTACGAGCAGTACTTC. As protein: CSARDLAGGNYEQYF.

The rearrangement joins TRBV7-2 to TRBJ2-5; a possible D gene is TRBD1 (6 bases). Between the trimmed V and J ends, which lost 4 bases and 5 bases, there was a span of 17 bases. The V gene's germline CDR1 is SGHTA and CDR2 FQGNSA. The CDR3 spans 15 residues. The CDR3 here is CASSSLKSRGETQYF. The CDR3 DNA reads TGTGCCAGCAGCTCCCTGAAATCCAGGGGTGAGACCCAGTACTTC.

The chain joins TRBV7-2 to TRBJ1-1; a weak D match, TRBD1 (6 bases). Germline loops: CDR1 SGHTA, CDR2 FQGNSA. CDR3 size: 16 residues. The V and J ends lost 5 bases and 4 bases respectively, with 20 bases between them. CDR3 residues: CASSPTGYGGTTEAFF. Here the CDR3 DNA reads TGTGCCAGCAGCCCTACAGGGTATGGAGGGACCACTGAAGCTTTCTTT.

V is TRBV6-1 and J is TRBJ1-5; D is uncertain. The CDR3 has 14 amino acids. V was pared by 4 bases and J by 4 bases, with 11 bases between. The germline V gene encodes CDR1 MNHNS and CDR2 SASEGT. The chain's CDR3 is CASSAAGGNQPQHF. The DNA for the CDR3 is TGTGCCAGCAGTGCTGCAGGCGGGAATCAGCCCCAGCATTTT.

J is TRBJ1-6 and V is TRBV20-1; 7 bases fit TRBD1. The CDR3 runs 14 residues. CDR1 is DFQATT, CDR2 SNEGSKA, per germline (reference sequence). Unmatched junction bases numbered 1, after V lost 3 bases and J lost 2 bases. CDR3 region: CSARGQTYNSPLHF. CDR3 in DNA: TGCAGTGCTAGGGGACAGACCTATAATTCACCCCTCCACTTT.

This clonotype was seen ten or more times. The CDR3 nucleotides read TGTGCCAGCAGCCAAGATGGAGCGGGAGGCCAAGAGACCCAGTACTTC. Protein: CASSQDGAGGQETQYF. V is TRBV4-2 and J is TRBJ2-5, with 9 bases identical to TRBD2. CDR1 LGHNA and CDR2 YNFKEQ come from the germline V gene. There are 16 residues in the CDR3. The V gene end was trimmed by 0 bases and the J gene end by 1 base; junction bases not matched to a gene: 3.

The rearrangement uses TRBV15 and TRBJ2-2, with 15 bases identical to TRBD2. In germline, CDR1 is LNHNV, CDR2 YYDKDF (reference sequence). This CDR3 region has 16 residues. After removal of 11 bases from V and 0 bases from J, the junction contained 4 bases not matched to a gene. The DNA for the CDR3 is TGTGCCGCCGGGACTAGCGGGGGGCCGAACACCGGGGAGCTGTTTTTT. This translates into CAAGTSGGPNTGELFF.

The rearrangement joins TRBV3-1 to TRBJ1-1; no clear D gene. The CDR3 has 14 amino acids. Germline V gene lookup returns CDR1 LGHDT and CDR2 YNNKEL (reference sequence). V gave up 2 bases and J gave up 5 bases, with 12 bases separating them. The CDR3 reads CASSQLRLATEAFF. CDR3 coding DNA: TGTGCCAGCAGCCAATTGCGACTGGCAACTGAAGCTTTCTTT.

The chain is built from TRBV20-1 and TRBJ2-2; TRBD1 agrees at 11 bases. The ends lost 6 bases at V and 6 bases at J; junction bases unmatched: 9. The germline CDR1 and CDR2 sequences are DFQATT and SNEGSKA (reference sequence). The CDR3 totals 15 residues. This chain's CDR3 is CSALRTGGFAGELFF. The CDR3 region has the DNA TGCAGTGCACTAAGGACAGGGGGCTTCGCCGGGGAGCTGTTTTTT.